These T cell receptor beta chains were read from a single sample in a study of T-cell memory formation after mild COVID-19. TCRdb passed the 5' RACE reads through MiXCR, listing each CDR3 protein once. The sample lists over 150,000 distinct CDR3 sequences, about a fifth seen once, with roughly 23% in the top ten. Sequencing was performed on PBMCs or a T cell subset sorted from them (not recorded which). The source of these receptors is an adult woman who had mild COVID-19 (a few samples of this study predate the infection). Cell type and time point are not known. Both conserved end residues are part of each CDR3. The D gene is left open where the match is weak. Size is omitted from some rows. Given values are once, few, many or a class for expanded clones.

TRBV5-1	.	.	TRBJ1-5	CASSLERSFGNQPQHF	TGCGCCAGCAGCTTGGAGAGGAGCTTCGGCAATCAGCCCCAGCATTTT
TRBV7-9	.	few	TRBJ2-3	CASSLAPPGAGTDTQYF	TGTGCCAGCAGCTTAGCGCCGCCGGGGGCGGGCACAGATACGCAGTATTTT
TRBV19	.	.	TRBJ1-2	CASSGGGTNYGYTF	TGTGCCAGTAGTGGAGGGGGTACTAACTATGGCTACACCTTC
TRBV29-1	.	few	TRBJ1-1	CSARDAGFYREAFF	TGCAGCGCACGGGACGCAGGTTTCTACCGTGAAGCTTTCTTT
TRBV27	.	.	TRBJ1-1	CASSFQGNPVEAFF	TGTGCCAGCAGTTTTCAGGGGAACCCTGTTGAAGCTTTCTTT
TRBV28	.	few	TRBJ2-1	CASNSWLSGNEQFF	TGTGCCAGCAACTCGTGGCTGTCTGGCAATGAGCAGTTCTTC
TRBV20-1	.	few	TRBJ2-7	CSAFSGGRSSYEQYF	TGCAGTGCTTTCTCTGGTGGGCGGAGCTCCTACGAGCAGTACTTC
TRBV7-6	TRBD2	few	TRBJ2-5	CASSLIEPGLGSETQYF	TGTGCCAGCAGCCTAATAGAGCCGGGACTAGGGTCGGAGACCCAGTACTTC
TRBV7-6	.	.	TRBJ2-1	CASSPTGGSGNEQFF	TGTGCCAGCAGCCCTACTGGGGGGAGTGGTAATGAGCAGTTCTTC
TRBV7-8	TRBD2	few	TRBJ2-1	CASSFSGGSYNEQFF	TGTGCCAGCAGCTTCAGCGGGGGCTCCTACAATGAGCAGTTCTTC
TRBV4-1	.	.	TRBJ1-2	CASSQEPAGANYGYTF	TGCGCCAGCAGCCAAGAACCCGCGGGAGCTAACTATGGCTACACCTTC
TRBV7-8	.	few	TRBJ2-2	CASSLLWTNTGELFF	TGTGCCAGCAGCTTACTTTGGACCAACACCGGGGAGCTGTTTTTT
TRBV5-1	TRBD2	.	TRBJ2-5	CASSPEGTSGGQETQYF	TGCGCCAGCAGCCCGGAGGGGACTAGCGGGGGCCAAGAGACCCAGTACTTC
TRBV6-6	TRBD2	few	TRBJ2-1	CASSPWTSGTYNEQFF	TGTGCCAGCAGTCCCTGGACTAGCGGCACCTACAATGAGCAGTTCTTC
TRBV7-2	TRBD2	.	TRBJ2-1	CASSPTVLAYNEQFF	TGTGCCAGCAGCCCTACGGTACTAGCGTACAATGAGCAGTTCTTC
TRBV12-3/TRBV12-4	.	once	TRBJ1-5	CASSLLETANQPQHF	TGTGCCAGCAGTTTATTGGAGACAGCTAATCAGCCCCAGCATTTT
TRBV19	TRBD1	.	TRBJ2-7	CASSIRGPYEQYF	TGTGCCAGTAGTATCAGGGGGCCCTACGAGCAGTACTTC
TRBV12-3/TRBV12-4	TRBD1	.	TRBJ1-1	CASSSRTGLNTEAFF	TGTGCCAGCAGCTCCAGGACAGGGTTGAACACTGAAGCTTTCTTT
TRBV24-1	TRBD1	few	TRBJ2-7	CATSGKTGGYEQYF	TGTGCCACCAGTGGAAAGACAGGGGGCTACGAGCAGTACTTC
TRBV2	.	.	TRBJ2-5	CASSDMGEYQETQYF	TGTGCCAGCAGTGATATGGGGGAGTACCAAGAGACCCAGTACTTC
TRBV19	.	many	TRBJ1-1	CACARASTEAFF	TGTGCCTGCGCCAGGGCATCCACTGAAGCTTTCTTT
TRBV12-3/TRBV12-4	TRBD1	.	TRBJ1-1	CASRSGQGDTEAFF	TGTGCCAGCAGGTCAGGACAGGGAGACACTGAAGCTTTCTTT
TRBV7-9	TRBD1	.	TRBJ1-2	CASSLATGDVYYGYTF	TGTGCCAGCAGCTTAGCGACAGGGGACGTCTACTATGGCTACACCTTC
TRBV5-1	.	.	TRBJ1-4	CASSLWQGSATNEKLFF	TGCGCCAGCAGCTTGTGGCAGGGATCGGCAACTAATGAAAAACTGTTTTTT
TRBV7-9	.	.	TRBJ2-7	CASSPEGQGSSYEQYF	TGTGCCAGCAGCCCCGAAGGGCAGGGGAGCTCCTACGAGCAGTACTTC
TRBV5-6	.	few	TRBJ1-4	CASSLAMGEKLFF	TGTGCCAGCAGCTTGGCTATGGGTGAAAAACTGTTTTTT